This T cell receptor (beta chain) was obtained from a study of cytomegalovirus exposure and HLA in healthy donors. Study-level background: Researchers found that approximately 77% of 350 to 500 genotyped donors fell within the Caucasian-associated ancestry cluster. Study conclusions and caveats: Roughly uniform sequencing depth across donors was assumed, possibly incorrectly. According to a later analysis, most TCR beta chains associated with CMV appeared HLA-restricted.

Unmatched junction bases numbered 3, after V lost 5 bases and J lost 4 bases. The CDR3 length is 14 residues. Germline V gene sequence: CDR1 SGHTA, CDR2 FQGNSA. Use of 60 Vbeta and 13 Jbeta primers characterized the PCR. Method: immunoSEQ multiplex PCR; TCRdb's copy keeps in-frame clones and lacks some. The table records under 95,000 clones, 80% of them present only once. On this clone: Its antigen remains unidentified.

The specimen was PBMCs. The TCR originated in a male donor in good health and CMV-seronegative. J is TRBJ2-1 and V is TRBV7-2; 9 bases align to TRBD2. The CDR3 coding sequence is TGTGCCAGCAGCAAGGCGGGAGGGTACAATGAGCAGTTCTTC. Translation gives CASSKAGGYNEQFF.